This TCR beta chain was sequenced during a study of T cells in Graves' hyperthyroidism and ophthalmopathy. Study observations and caveats: Blood held most thyroid clonotypes expanded above 0.001 frequency.

The investigators amplified TCR beta CDR3 regions from RNA transcripts. When the TCR CDR3 underwent first-round RT-PCR, the HTBI primer set was used. One entry per CDR3 protein results from TCRdb running MiXCR on the multiplex PCR reads. The sample lists about 510,000 distinct CDR3 sequences, around 15% occurring once. Between the trimmed V and J ends, which lost 5 bases and 0 bases, there was a span of 24 bases. In germline, CDR1 is KGHDR, CDR2 SFDVKD. CDR3 size: 19 residues. Criteria for exclusion of patients were uncontrolled infection, other autoimmune disease, pregnancy or lactation. The PBMCs studied were ones that came from 9 to 10 ml fresh peripheral blood. This clonotype was recorded at least ten times. Its antigen is as yet unknown.

This clonotype originated in a woman between 40 and 55 years old with Graves' hyperthyroidism. The sample comprised blood. This chain links TRBV24-1 with TRBJ1-1, with D tentatively TRBD1 (6 bases). CDR3 coding DNA: TGTGCCACCAGTGCCCAAGAAACTACAGGGCTGGGGATGAACACTGAAGCTTTCTTT. This sequence encodes CATSAQETTGLGMNTEAFF.